This is a list of T cell receptor beta chains from one sample in a study of T cells in Graves' hyperthyroidism and ophthalmopathy. Via MiXCR, TCRdb re-called the multiplex PCR reads, giving one row per CDR3 protein. The sample has 650,000 to 800,000 distinct CDR3 sequences; roughly 46% are singletons. The sample taken for sequencing was peripheral blood or thyroid tissue (not recorded which). The receptor set was obtained from an adult man with Graves' disease, either hyperthyroidism or ophthalmopathy (not recorded which). Each CDR3 is given with its conserved first and last residue. Fields, in order: D gene, clone size, CDR3 length, J gene, V gene, CDR3 protein. The D gene is left open where the match is weak. Expanded clones are given a class, and other clones once, few, many or no size at all.

>TRBD1|many|15|TRBJ1-1|TRBV19
CASRPTGIMNTEAFF
>TRBD1|NA|14|TRBJ2-7|TRBV9
CANPGQGFTYEQYF
>TRBD1|NA|15|TRBJ1-2|TRBV7-2
CASSSTGQGMYGYTF
>TRBD1|many|13|TRBJ2-7|TRBV19
CASSIGTANEQYF
>TRBD2|NA|15|TRBJ2-5|TRBV12-3/TRBV12-4
CASNVRGGIRETQYF
>NA|NA|11|TRBJ1-2|TRBV25-1
CASDVGYGYTF
>NA|many|10|TRBJ1-2|TRBV29-1
CSVRAGGYTF
>TRBD1|many|13|TRBJ1-1|TRBV7-8
CASRYTGGTEAFF
>NA|NA|13|TRBJ1-2|TRBV25-1
CASSITEGAGYTF
>NA|NA|16|TRBJ1-6|TRBV5-4
CASSLVGGYGNSPLHF
>NA|few|15|TRBJ1-4|TRBV10-3
CASSERSSAIEKLFF
>NA|NA|16|TRBJ1-5|TRBV12-3/TRBV12-4
CASSLGGAASNQPQHF
>NA|many|12|TRBJ2-5|TRBV11-2
CASSGGQQTQYF
>NA|NA|12|TRBJ2-7|TRBV7-2
CASSYSYYGQYF
>NA|once|11|TRBJ1-1|TRBV19
CASTKTGGSCF
>NA|few|14|TRBJ1-1|TRBV12-3/TRBV12-4
CASSLSGGFTEAFF
>NA|NA|14|TRBJ1-1|TRBV20-1
CSAPKGTVNTEAFF
>NA|NA|15|TRBJ1-4|TRBV15
CATISEQLTNEKLFF
>NA|NA|16|TRBJ1-5|TRBV12-3/TRBV12-4
CASSHSPNPSNQPQHF
>NA|many|13|TRBJ1-1|TRBV19
CASSVTTNTEAFF
>NA|NA|14|TRBJ2-5|TRBV5-1
CASMDVLLEETQYF
>NA|many|13|TRBJ2-7|TRBV7-8
CASSLERMYEQYF
>NA|many|16|TRBJ1-6|TRBV10-3
CAISEQVPSYNSPLHF
>TRBD1|NA|13|TRBJ1-2|TRBV2
CASTGQERYGYTF
>TRBD2|NA|16|TRBJ2-7|TRBV29-1
CSVEGLASGNLYEQYF